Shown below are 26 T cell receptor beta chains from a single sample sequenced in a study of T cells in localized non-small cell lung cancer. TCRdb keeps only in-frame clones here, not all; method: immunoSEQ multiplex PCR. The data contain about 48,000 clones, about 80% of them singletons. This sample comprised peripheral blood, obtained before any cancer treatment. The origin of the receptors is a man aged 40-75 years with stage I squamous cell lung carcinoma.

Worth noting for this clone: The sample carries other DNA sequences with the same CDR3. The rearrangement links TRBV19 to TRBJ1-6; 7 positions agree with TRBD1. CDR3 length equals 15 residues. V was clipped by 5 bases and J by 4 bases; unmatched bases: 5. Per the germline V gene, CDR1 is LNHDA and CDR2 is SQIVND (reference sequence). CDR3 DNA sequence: TGTGCCAGTAGTCCCTCGGGACAGTATAATTCACCCCTCCACTTT. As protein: CASSPSGQYNSPLHF.

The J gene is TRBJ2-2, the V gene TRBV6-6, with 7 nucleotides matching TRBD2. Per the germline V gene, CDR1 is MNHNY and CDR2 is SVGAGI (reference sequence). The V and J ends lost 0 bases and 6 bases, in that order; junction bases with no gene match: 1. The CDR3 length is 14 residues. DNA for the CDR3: TGTGCCAGCAGTTACTCGGGGGGGTCCGGGGAGCTGTTTTTT. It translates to CASSYSGGSGELFF.

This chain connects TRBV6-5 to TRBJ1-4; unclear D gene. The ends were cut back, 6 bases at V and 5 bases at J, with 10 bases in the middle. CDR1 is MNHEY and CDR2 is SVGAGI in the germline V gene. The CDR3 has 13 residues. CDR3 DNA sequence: TGTGCCAGCAGGACACCCCTGAATGAAAAACTGTTTTTT. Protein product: CASRTPLNEKLFF.

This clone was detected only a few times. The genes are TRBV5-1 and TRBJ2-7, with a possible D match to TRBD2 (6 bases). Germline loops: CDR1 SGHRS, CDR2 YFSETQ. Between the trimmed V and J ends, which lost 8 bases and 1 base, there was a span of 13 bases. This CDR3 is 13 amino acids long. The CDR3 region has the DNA TGCGCCAGTGCCCGGGACTCTTCCTACGAGCAGTACTTC. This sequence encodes CASARDSSYEQYF.

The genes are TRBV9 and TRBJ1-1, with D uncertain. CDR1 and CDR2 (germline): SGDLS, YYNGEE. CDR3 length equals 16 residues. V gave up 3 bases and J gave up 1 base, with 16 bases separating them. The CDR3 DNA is TGTGCCAGCAGCGATAAGACCGCGGGATCGAACACTGAAGCTTTCTTT. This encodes CASSDKTAGSNTEAFF.

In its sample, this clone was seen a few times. The CDR3 region is CASSLSRWGLAFF. The DNA of the CDR3 is TGTGCCAGCAGCTTATCCCGTTGGGGGCTCGCTTTCTTT. This chain joins TRBV7-3 and TRBJ1-1; D might be TRBD1 (6 bases). Trimming took 2 bases from V and 11 from J, leaving 15 bases between them. The CDR3 extends over 13 amino acids. Looked up from germline, CDR1 is SGHTA and CDR2 is FQGTGA.

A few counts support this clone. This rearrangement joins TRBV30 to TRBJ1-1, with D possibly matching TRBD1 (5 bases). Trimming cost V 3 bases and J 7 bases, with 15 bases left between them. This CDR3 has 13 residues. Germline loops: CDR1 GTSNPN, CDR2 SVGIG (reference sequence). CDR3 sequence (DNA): TGTGCCTGGAGGCCCATGGGGGGGAATGAAGCTTTCTTT. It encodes CAWRPMGGNEAFF.

The CDR3 sequence is CASSTGTLAGGGYTF. For the CDR3, the DNA is TGTGCCAGCAGCACCGGGACACTCGCCGGCGGGGGCTACACCTTC. The chain combines TRBV28 with TRBJ1-2, with D perhaps TRBD1 (6 bases). The V end lost 6 bases, the J end lost 8 bases, and 22 bases lay between the germline ends. The CDR3 has 15 residues. Germline V gene lookup returns CDR1 MDHEN and CDR2 SYDVKM.

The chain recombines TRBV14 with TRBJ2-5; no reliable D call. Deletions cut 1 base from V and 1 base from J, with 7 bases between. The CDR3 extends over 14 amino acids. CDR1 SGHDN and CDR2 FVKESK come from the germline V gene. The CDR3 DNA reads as TGTGCCAGCAGCCAAGCTCCAATCCAAGAGACCCAGTACTTC. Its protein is CASSQAPIQETQYF.

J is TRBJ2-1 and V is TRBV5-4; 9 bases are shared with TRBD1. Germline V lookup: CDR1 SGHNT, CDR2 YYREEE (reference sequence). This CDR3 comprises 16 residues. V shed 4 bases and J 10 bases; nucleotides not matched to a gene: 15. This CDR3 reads CASSATGGGFMKEQFF. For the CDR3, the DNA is TGTGCCAGCAGCGCTACAGGGGGCGGATTCATGAAGGAGCAGTTCTTC. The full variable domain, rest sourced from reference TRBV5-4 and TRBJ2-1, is ETGVTQSPTHLIKTRGQQVTLRCSSQSGHNTVSWYQQALGQGPQFIFQYYREEENGRGNFPPRFSGLQFPNYSSELNVNALELDDSALYLCASSATGGGFMKEQFFGPGTRLTVL.

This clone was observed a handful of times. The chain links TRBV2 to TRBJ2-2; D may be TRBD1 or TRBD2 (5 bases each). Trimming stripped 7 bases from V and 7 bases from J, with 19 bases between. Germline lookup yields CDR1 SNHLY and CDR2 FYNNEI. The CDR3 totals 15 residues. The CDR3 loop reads CASNTRRTSFGELFF. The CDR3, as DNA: TGTGCCAGCAACACGCGGAGGACAAGTTTCGGGGAGCTGTTTTTT.

CDR3 residues: CASGDSASPNIQYF. As DNA, the CDR3 is TGTGCCAGCGGGGACTCCGCCAGTCCAAACATTCAGTACTTC. The chain couples TRBV28 to TRBJ2-4; possibly TRBD2 for D (6 bases). Germline V lookup: CDR1 MDHEN, CDR2 SYDVKM. V lost 8 bases, J lost 6 bases, and 17 bases lay in between. The CDR3 has 14 residues.

The CDR3 is CASSRRQSYSNQPQHF. CDR3 coding DNA: TGTGCCAGTAGTCGCCGACAGTCGTATAGCAATCAGCCCCAGCATTTT. The chain uses TRBV19 and TRBJ1-5, with D perhaps TRBD1 (5 bases). Between the trimmed V and J ends, which lost 5 bases and 0 bases, there was a span of 14 bases. From germline, CDR1 is LNHDA and CDR2 SQIVND (reference sequence). This CDR3 is built from 16 residues. Full variable domain (outside the CDR3, taken from reference TRBV19 and TRBJ1-5): DGGITQSPKYLFRKEGQNVTLSCEQNLNHDAMYWYRQDPGQGLRLIYYSQIVNDFQKGDIAEGYSVSREKKESFPLTVTSAQKNPTAFYLCASSRRQSYSNQPQHFGDGTRLSIL.

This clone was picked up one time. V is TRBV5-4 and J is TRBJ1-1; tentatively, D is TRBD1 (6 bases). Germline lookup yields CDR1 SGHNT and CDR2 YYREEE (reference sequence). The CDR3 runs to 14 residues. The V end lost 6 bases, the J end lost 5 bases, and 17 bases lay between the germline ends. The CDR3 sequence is CASTRQTGTTEAFF. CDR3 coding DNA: TGTGCCAGCACGCGCCAAACAGGGACGACTGAAGCTTTCTTT.

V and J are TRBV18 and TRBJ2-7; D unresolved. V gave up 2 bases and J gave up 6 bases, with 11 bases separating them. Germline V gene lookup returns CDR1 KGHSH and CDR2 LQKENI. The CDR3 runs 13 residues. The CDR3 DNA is TGTGCCAGCTCACCAGACTGGCGCGGCGAGCAGTACTTC. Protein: CASSPDWRGEQYF.

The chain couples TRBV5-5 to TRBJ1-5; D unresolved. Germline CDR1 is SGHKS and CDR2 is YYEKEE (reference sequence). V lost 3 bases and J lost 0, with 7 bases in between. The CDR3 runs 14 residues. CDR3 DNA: TGTGCCAGCAGCTCCGCCTATAGCAATCAGCCCCAGCATTTT. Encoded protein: CASSSAYSNQPQHF.

The CDR3 DNA reads as TGTGCCAGCGCTAGCGGGGCTGAGTCACCCCTCCACTTT. Its translation is CASASGAESPLHF. The chain is built from TRBV14 and TRBJ1-6; D perhaps matches TRBD1 (5 bases). Trimming removed 8 bases from V and 10 bases from J, with 15 bases in between. Germline lookup yields CDR1 SGHDN and CDR2 FVKESK. The CDR3 is 13 amino acids.

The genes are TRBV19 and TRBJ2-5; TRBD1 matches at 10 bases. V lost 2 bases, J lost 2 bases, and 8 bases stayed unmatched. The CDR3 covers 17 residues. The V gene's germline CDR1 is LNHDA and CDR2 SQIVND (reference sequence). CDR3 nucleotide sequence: TGTGCCAGTAGTATAAGGATGACAGGGGGCCTACAAGAGACCCAGTACTTC. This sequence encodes CASSIRMTGGLQETQYF.

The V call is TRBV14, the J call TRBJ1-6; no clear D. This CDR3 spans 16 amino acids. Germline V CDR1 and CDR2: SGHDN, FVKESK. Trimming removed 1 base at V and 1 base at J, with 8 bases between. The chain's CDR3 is CASSQVVASYNSPLHF. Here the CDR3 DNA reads TGTGCCAGCAGCCAAGTAGTAGCGTCCTATAATTCACCCCTCCACTTT.

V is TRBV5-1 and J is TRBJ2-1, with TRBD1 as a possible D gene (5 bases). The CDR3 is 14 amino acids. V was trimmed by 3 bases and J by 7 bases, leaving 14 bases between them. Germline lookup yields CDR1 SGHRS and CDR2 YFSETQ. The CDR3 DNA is TGCGCCAGCAGCTCCGAGGCAGGGAATAATGAGCAGTTCTTC. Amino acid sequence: CASSSEAGNNEQFF. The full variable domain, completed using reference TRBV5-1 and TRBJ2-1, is KAGVTQTPRYLIKTRGQQVTLSCSPISGHRSVSWYQQTPGQGLQFLFEYFSETQRNKGNFPGRFSGRQFSNSRSEMNVSTLELGDSALYLCASSSEAGNNEQFFGPGTRLTVL.

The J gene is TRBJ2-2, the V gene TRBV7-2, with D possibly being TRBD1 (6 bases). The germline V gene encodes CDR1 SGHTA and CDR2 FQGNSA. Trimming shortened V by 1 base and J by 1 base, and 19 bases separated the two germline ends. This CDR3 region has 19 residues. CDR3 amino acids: CASSLGARGGGLNTGELFF. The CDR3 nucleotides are TGTGCCAGCAGCTTAGGCGCACGAGGTGGGGGCCTGAACACCGGGGAGCTGTTTTTT.

Here the CDR3 reads CASTLSHPTGRGDNTQYF. The CDR3 DNA reads TGTGCCAGCACCCTTTCTCATCCAACGGGGCGGGGGGACAATACGCAGTATTTT. V gene TRBV27 combines with J gene TRBJ2-3; 8 bases are a match to TRBD2. The CDR3 length is 18 residues. V gave up 7 bases and J gave up 7 bases; unmatched junction bases: 22. CDR1 is MNHEY, CDR2 SMNVEV, per germline (reference sequence).

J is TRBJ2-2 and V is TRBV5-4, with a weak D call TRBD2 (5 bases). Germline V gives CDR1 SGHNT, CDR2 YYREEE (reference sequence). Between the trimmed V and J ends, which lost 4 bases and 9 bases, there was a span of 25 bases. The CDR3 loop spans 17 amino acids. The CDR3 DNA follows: TGTGCCAGCAGCCCCGGAGGCCCCCAAGGCCACGGTCGGGAGCTGTTTTTT. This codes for CASSPGGPQGHGRELFF.

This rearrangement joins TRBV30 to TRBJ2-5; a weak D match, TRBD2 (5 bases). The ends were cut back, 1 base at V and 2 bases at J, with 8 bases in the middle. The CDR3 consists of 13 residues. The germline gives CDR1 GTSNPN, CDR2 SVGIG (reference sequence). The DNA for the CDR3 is TGTGCCTGGAGTGGCGGGTTACAAGAGACCCAGTACTTC. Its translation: CAWSGGLQETQYF.

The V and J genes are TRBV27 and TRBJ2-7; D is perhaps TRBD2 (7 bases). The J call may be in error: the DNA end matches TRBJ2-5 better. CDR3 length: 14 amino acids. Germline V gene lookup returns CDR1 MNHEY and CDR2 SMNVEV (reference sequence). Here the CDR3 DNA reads TGTGCCAGCAGTTTGCAACGGGGGGCGGAGACCCAGTACTTC. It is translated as CASSLQRGAETQYF.

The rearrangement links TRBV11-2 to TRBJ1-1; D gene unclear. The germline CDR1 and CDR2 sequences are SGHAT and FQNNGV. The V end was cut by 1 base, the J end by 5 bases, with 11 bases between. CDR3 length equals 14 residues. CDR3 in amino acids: CASSLGWSQTEAFF. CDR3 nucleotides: TGTGCCAGCAGCTTAGGCTGGTCGCAGACTGAAGCTTTCTTT.